These 7 T cell receptor beta chains were sequenced from one sample in a study of T cells after yellow fever vaccination. TCRdb re-analysed the 5' RACE reads in MiXCR, keeping a single row per CDR3 protein. Here the sample spans 12,000 or so distinct CDR3 sequences, 4.9% being singletons. This specimen consisted of PBMCs, either bulk or a sorted T-cell subset (CD4+, CD8+, memory, or dextramer-sorted; not recorded which), obtained 45 days after the yellow fever booster vaccination. The receptor source for this set is a man younger than 45 who received the YFV17D yellow fever vaccine.

Ten or more counts support this clonotype. The rearrangement links TRBV10-3 to TRBJ1-2; no clear D gene. The germline V gene encodes CDR1 ENHRY and CDR2 SYGVKD. V lost 3 bases to trimming and J lost 4 bases, with 9 bases between them. This CDR3 region has 13 residues. The CDR3: CAISEQPLYGYTF. The DNA for the CDR3 is TGTGCCATCAGTGAACAACCGCTCTATGGCTACACCTTC.

This clonotype occurred many times. The V gene is TRBV9, the J gene TRBJ2-1; 11 nucleotides match TRBD2. Germline V gene data show CDR1 as SGDLS and CDR2 as YYNGEE. The V and J ends lost 2 bases and 10 bases, in that order; junction bases with no gene match: 8. The CDR3 runs 15 residues. CDR3: CASSVRTSGRGEQFF. In DNA, the CDR3 is TGTGCCAGCAGCGTCAGGACTAGCGGGCGGGGAGAGCAGTTCTTC.

This clonotype was detected ten times or more. This chain links TRBV7-2 with TRBJ1-6, with 7 bases that match TRBD1. The trim removed 1 base at V and 10 bases at J, leaving 7 bases unmatched. Germline lookup yields CDR1 SGHTA and CDR2 FQGNSA. The CDR3 has 15 residues. This CDR3 reads CASSLVVQGDSPLHF. In DNA, the CDR3 is TGTGCCAGCAGCTTAGTCGTTCAGGGGGACTCACCCCTCCACTTT.

This clonotype was found many times. V usage is TRBV20-1 and J usage is TRBJ2-1; maybe TRBD1 (5 bases). The CDR3 runs 12 residues. From germline, CDR1 is DFQATT and CDR2 SNEGSKA (reference sequence). Trimming removed 6 bases at V and 3 bases at J, with 9 bases between. The CDR3 nucleotides are TGCAGTGCCCAAAGGGGCTACAATGAGCAGTTCTTC. Amino acids: CSAQRGYNEQFF.

The table lists this clonotype with many counts. This sequence joins TRBV4-3 and TRBJ2-7, with D tentatively TRBD2 (7 bases). Germline CDR1 reads LGHNA; CDR2 reads YSLEER. The CDR3 length is 16 residues. V lost 0 bases to trimming and J lost 6 bases, with 18 bases between them. CDR3 in DNA: TGCGCCAGCAGCCAAGAGTTGGGGGCAGGGGAGGGCGAGCAGTACTTC. Residues: CASSQELGAGEGEQYF.

Ten or more counts support this clonotype. At one of its ends the junction is not consistent with the germline gene, which may arise from a read error. The chain combines TRBV7-9 with TRBJ2-7; no clear D. Germline V gives CDR1 SEHNR, CDR2 FQNEAQ (reference sequence). This CDR3 has 12 residues. CDR3 loop: CASSSLLGRASF. CDR3 bases: TGTGCCAGCAGCTCACTCTTAGGACGGGCAAGCTTC.

This clonotype was seen repeatedly, ten times or more. The rearrangement uses TRBV2 and TRBJ2-7, with D possibly matching TRBD1 (6 bases). Trimming left V 4 bases short and J 0 bases short, with 10 bases between. CDR1 and CDR2 from the germline V gene are SNHLY and FYNNEI. This CDR3 has 14 amino acids. The CDR3 region has the DNA TGTGCCAGCAGTGGTCGGACAGTCTCCTACGAGCAGTACTTC. It is translated as CASSGRTVSYEQYF.